This T cell receptor beta chain was retrieved from a study of cytomegalovirus exposure and HLA in healthy donors. Overall study findings and caveats: TCR sequences were mostly rare, though some public TCRs occurred in many donors. A later analysis linked a missense DCLRE1C variant to TCR beta V- and J-gene trimming. Clonal expansion, a later analysis showed, was greater in HLA-associated TCR beta chains than in equally common others.

Worth noting for this clone: Its antigen is as yet unknown.

13 Jbeta primers and 60 Vbeta primers were used for the PCR. Generated by immunoSEQ multiplex PCR, the TCRdb table keeps only in-frame clones and is missing some. The data hold 160,000 or so clones, with roughly 80% observed a single time. There are 14 residues in the CDR3. V gave up 2 bases and J gave up 5 bases; unmatched junction bases: 2. Germline values: CDR1 SGHAT, CDR2 FQNNGV. The sequencing sample was made of PBMCs. This sequence joins TRBV11-2 and TRBJ2-5; 10 nucleotides align to TRBD2. The receptor's source is a male donor in good health and CMV-seropositive. The CDR3 sequence: CASSLSGGAETQYF. DNA of the CDR3: TGTGCCAGCAGCTTAAGCGGGGGGGCGGAGACCCAGTACTTC. The entire variable domain, with the rest obtained from reference TRBV11-2 and TRBJ2-5, is as follows: EAGVAQSPRYKIIEKRQSVAFWCNPISGHATLYWYQQILGQGPKLLIQFQNNGVVDDSQLPKDRFSAERLKGVDSTLKIQPAKLEDSAVYLCASSLSGGAETQYFGPGTRLLVL.